This TCR beta chain was sequenced in a study of neurological immune-mediated disorders. The time point: longitudinal time-point 1 (baseline). In TCRdb, the 5' RACE reads were re-called with MiXCR into one record per CDR3 protein. The repertoire holds about 57,000 distinct CDR3 sequences, with around a tenth as singletons. There are many counts of this clonotype. After removal of 3 bases from V and 10 bases from J, the junction contained 3 bases not matched to a gene. This CDR3 spans 14 amino acids. The chain is built from TRBV12-3 or TRBV12-4 and TRBJ2-1, with 13 bases aligning to TRBD2. Input material: PBMCs. The TCR originated in a male donor with HTLV-1-associated myelopathy (HAM/TSP). The CDR3 sequence: CASSLRLAGGEQFF. As DNA, the CDR3 is TGTGCCAGCAGTTTGCGACTAGCGGGGGGCGAGCAGTTCTTC.